Each of the 3 T cell receptor beta chains below was sequenced from the same sample in a study of a mutant IDH1 vaccine in newly diagnosed glioma. Sequencing was performed with immunoSEQ multiplex PCR; in TCRdb, only in-frame clones are kept and a portion is missing. The table lists 43,000 or so clones, roughly 83% of them singletons. The antigens these receptors bind are not known. Time point reported: week 23, last vaccination. Vaccination used 300 ug of mutant IDH1 20-mer peptide per dose, with topical imiquimod. The specimen was PBMCs, collected from a glioma patient whose treatment included an IDH1 peptide vaccine. The receptors stem from a woman aged 18-30 years with glioma. Some clones in this sample may be carry-over from other donors' samples.

The chain carries TRBV7-2 and TRBJ2-3, with no clear D. The length of the CDR3 is 12 residues. The germline V and J ends were trimmed by 4 bases and 4 bases, with 6 bases remaining between them. CDR1 SGHTA and CDR2 FQGNSA come from the germline V gene. The CDR3 is CASSSLPDTQYF. The CDR3 coding sequence is TGTGCCAGCAGCTCCCTCCCAGATACGCAGTATTTT.

This chain links TRBV6-1 with TRBJ2-7; D may be TRBD1 (7 bases). V was cut by 5 bases and J by 1 base, with 12 bases left in between. There are 14 residues in the CDR3. CDR1 and CDR2 (germline): MNHNS, SASEGT. CDR3 nucleotides: TGTGCCAGCAGTCAGGGGGAGGTATCCTACGAGCAGTACTTC. Translating it yields CASSQGEVSYEQYF.

This chain uses TRBV5-6 with TRBJ2-3; 8 bases agree with TRBD1. The CDR3 has 17 amino acids. The germline V gene has CDR1 SGHDT and CDR2 YYEEEE. The J segment lost 2 bases and the V segment lost 0 bases, leaving 8 bases of the junction unmatched. CDR3 sequence reads: CASSLDGTGRLTDTQYF. The CDR3 nucleotides read TGTGCCAGCAGCTTGGACGGGACAGGTAGACTCACAGATACGCAGTATTTT.